The clone carrying this TCR beta chain was counted many times. Antigen unknown. Drawn from each donor were around 10 milliliters of peripheral blood. The data were obtained in a study of blood T cells in healthy people across ages. Findings of the study overall: Those diversity estimates obtained from one million T cells were thought to be underestimates.

With a J-beta primer mix and a sample-barcoded 5' primer, a second PCR ran about 7 to 12 cycles. Each CDR3 protein gets one entry after TCRdb re-called the 5' RACE reads with MiXCR. This table holds hundreds of thousands of distinct CDR3 sequences, about 34% found once. CDR3 length equals 15 residues. CDR1 and CDR2 (germline): SGHRS, YFSETQ. With 0 bases removed from V and 3 bases from J, the gap between germline ends came to 12 bases. This TCR was sampled from a woman over 75 in good health. V usage is TRBV5-1 and J usage is TRBJ1-1; a possible D gene is TRBD1 (5 bases). Sample: blood. The CDR3 region has the DNA TGCGCCAGCAGCTTGGCGCCAGGGTTGCACACTGAAGCTTTCTTT. Its translation is CASSLAPGLHTEAFF. Based on the CDR3 plus reference TRBV5-1 and TRBJ1-1, the full variable domain is KAGVTQTPRYLIKTRGQQVTLSCSPISGHRSVSWYQQTPGQGLQFLFEYFSETQRNKGNFPGRFSGRQFSNSRSEMNVSTLELGDSALYLCASSLAPGLHTEAFFGQGTRLTVV.